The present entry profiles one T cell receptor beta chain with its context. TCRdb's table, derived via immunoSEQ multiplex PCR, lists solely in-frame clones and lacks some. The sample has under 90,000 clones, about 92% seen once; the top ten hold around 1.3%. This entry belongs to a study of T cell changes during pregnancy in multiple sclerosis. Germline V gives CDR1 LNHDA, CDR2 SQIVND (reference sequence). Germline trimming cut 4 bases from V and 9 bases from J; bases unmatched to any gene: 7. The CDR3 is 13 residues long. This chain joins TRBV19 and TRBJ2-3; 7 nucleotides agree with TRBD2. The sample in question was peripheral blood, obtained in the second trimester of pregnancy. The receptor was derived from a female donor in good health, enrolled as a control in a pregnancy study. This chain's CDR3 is CASSKRGGETQYF. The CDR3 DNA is TGTGCCAGTAGTAAGCGGGGCGGAGAGACGCAGTATTTT. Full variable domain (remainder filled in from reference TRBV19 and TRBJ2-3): DGGITQSPKYLFRKEGQNVTLSCEQNLNHDAMYWYRQDPGQGLRLIYYSQIVNDFQKGDIAEGYSVSREKKESFPLTVTSAQKNPTAFYLCASSKRGGETQYFGPGTRLTVL.